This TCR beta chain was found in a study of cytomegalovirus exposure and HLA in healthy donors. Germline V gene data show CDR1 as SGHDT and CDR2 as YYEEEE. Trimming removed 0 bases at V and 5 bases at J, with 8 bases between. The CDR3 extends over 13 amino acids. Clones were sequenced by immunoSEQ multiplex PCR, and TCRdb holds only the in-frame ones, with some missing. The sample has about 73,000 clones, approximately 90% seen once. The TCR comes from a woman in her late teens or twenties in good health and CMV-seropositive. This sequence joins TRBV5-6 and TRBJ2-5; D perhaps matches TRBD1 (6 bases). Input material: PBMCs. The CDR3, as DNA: TGTGCCAGCAGCTTGGTGGGGGCTGAGACCCAGTACTTC. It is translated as CASSLVGAETQYF.